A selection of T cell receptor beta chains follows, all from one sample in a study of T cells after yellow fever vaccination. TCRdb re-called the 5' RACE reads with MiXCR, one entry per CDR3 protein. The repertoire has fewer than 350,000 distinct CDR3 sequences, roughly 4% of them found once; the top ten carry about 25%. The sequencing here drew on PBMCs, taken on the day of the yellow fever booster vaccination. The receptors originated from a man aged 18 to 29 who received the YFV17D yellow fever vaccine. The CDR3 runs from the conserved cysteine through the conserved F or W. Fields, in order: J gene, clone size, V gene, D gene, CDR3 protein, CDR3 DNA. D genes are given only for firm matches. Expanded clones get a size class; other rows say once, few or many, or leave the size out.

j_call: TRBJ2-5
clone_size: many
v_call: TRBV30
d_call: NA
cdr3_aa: CAWAIEWAAQETQYF
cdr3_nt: TGTGCCTGGGCGATAGAGTGGGCAGCGCAAGAGACCCAGTACTTC

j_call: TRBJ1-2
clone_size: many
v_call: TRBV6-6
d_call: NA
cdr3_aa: CASSYVVLPTYGYTF
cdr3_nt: TGTGCCAGCAGTTACGTAGTCTTACCAACCTATGGCTACACCTTC

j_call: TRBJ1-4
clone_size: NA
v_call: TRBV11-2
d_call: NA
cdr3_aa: CASSDQTVYNEKLFF
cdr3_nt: TGTGCCAGCAGCGACCAGACGGTTTATAATGAAAAACTGTTTTTT

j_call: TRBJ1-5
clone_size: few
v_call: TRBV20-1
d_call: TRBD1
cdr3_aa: CSARETGGRNQPQHF
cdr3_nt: TGCAGTGCTAGGGAGACAGGGGGGCGCAATCAGCCCCAGCATTTT

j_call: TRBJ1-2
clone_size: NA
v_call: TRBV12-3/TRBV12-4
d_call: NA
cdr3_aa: CASSPRVAETYGYTF
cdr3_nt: TGTGCCAGCAGTCCCCGAGTCGCGGAAACTTATGGCTACACCTTC

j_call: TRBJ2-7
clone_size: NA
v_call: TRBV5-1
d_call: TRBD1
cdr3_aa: CASSGAGTGNYEQYF
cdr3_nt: TGCGCCAGCAGCGGGGCCGGGACAGGAAACTACGAGCAGTACTTC

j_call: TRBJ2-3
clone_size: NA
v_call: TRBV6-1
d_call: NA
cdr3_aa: CASSVFSTASTDTQYF
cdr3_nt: TGTGCCAGCAGTGTATTTTCTACAGCTAGCACAGATACGCAGTATTTT

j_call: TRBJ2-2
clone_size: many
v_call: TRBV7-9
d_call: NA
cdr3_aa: CASSFVEGTGELFF
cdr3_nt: TGTGCCAGCAGCTTCGTAGAGGGAACCGGGGAGCTGTTTTTT

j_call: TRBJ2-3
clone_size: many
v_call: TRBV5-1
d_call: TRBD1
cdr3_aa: CASSLEFGTGGTDTQYF
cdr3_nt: TGCGCCAGCAGCTTGGAATTTGGGACAGGGGGCACAGATACGCAGTATTTT

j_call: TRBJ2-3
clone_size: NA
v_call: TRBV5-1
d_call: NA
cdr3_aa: CASSWDGATTDTQYF
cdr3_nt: TGCGCCAGCAGCTGGGACGGCGCAACCACAGATACGCAGTATTTT

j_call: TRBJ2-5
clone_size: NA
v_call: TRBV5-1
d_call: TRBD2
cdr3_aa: CASTPRRGGQETQYF
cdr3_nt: TGCGCCAGCACCCCAAGGAGGGGAGGGCAAGAGACCCAGTACTTC

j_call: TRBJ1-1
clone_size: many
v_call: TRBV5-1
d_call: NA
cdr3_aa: CASSFSQGNTEAFF
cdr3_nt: TGCGCCAGCAGCTTCTCACAGGGGAACACTGAAGCTTTCTTT

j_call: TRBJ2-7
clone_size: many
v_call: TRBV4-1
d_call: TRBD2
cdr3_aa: CASSQGGTSGLYEQYF
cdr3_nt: TGCGCCAGCAGCCAGGGGGGGACTAGCGGGCTGTACGAGCAGTACTTC

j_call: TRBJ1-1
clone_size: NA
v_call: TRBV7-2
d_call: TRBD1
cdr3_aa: CASSSTGGLTEAFF
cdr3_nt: TGTGCCAGCAGCTCAACAGGGGGCCTCACTGAAGCTTTCTTT

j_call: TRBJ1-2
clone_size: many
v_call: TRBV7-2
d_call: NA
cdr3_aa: CASSLPGSYGYTF
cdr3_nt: TGTGCCAGCAGCTTGCCGGGCTCCTATGGCTACACCTTC

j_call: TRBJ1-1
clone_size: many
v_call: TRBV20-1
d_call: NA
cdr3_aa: CSVGIIAFF
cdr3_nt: TGCAGTGTAGGGATAATAGCTTTCTTT

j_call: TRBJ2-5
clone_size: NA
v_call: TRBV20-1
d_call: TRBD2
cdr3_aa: CSARLRSGEQETQYF
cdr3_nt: TGCAGTGCTAGGTTAAGGAGCGGGGAGCAAGAGACCCAGTACTTC

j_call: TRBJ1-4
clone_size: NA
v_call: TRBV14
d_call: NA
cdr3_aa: CASSYPGEKLFF
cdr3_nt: TGTGCCAGCAGTTACCCCGGAGAAAAACTGTTTTTT

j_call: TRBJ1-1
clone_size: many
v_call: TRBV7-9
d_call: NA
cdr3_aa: CASSPPMTEAFF
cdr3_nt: TGTGCCAGCAGCCCTCCCATGACTGAAGCTTTCTTT

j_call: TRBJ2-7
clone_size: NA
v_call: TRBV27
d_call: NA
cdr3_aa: CASTDHRVPRGPGVYEQYF
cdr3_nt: TGTGCCAGCACCGACCATCGGGTCCCGAGGGGGCCGGGGGTCTACGAGCAGTACTTC

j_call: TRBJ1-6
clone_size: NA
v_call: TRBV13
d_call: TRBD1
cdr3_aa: CASSLGQGETPLHF
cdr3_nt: TGTGCCAGCAGCTTGGGACAGGGGGAGACACCCCTCCACTTT

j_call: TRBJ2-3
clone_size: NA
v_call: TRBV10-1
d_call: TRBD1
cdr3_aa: CASSGTGGGPDTQYF
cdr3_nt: TGCGCCAGCAGTGGGACAGGGGGCGGCCCAGATACGCAGTATTTT

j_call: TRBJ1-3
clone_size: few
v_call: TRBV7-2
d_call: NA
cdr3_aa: CASSSYGNTIYF
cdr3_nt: TGTGCCAGCAGCTCGTATGGAAACACCATATATTTT

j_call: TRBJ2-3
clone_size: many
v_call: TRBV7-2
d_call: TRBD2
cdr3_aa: CASSPRTSGGPTDTQYF
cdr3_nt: TGTGCCAGCAGCCCAAGGACTAGCGGGGGGCCCACAGATACGCAGTATTTT

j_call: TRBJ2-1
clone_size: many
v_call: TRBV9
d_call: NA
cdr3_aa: CASSPSTSNEQFF
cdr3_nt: TGTGCCAGCAGCCCGTCAACTTCCAATGAGCAGTTCTTC

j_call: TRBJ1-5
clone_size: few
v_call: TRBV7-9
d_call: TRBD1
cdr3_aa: CASSLRQGAAEQPQHF
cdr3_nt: TGTGCCAGCAGCTTACGACAGGGGGCAGCCGAGCAGCCCCAGCATTTT

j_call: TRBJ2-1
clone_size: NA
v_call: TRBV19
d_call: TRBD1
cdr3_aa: CASTQGDEQFF
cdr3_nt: TGTGCCAGTACCCAGGGGGATGAGCAGTTCTTC

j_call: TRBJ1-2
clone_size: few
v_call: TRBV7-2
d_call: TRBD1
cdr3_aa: CASSRGQGRGYTF
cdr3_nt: TGTGCCAGCAGCCGGGGACAGGGAAGGGGCTACACCTTC

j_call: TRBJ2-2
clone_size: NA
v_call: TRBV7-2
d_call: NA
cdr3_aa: CASSLQNLGTGELFF
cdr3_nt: TGTGCCAGCAGCTTACAAAACCTAGGGACCGGGGAGCTGTTTTTT

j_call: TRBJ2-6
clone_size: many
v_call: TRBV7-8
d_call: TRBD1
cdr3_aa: CARRDRVKGANVLTF
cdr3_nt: TGTGCCAGAAGGGACAGGGTAAAAGGGGCCAACGTCCTGACTTTC

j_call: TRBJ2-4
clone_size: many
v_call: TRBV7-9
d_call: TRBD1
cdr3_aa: CASSLAAQGVAKNIQYF
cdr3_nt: TGTGCCAGCAGCTTAGCCGCGCAGGGGGTAGCCAAAAACATTCAGTACTTC